This TCR beta chain came from a study of T-cell reconstitution after alpha-beta-depleted transplantation in children. There are 15 residues in the CDR3. V shed 4 bases, J shed 0 bases, and the junction held 6 bases outside the gene matches. Germline CDR1 is MGHRA and CDR2 is YSYEKL. For TCRbeta, the library was prepared with unique molecular identifiers. TCRdb analysed the PCR reads with MiXCR anew, one entry per CDR3 protein. Of 250,000 to 350,000 distinct CDR3 sequences in the sample, about 10% are singletons; the top ten hold about 9.4%. This clonotype was picked up a small number of times. Material: PBMCs from the stem cell graft donor, obtained from the stem cell graft. The clonotype was recovered from a human donor who donated a stem cell graft to a child with SCID. This chain connects TRBV4-1 to TRBJ2-7, with TRBD2 matching 7 bases. Written as DNA, the CDR3 is TGCGCCAGCAGCCCGGGGACTACCAGCTCCTACGAGCAGTACTTC. This sequence encodes CASSPGTTSSYEQYF.